This is a list of T cell receptor beta chains from one sample in a study of shared clonotypes between healthy human individuals. Repertoires were generated with immunoSEQ multiplex PCR, while TCRdb's copy carries only in-frame clones and drops some. The table includes roughly 500,000 clones, more than 75% detected once. Sequencing was performed on PBMCs. The receptor source for this set is a woman in her thirties or forties in good health. Some clones in this sample may be carry-over from other donors' samples. Each CDR3 is given with its conserved first and last residue. The order of the fields is J gene, CDR3 length, D gene, clone size, V gene, CDR3 DNA, CDR3 protein. The D gene is left open where the match is weak. Some rows mark clone size as missing; the rest say once, few, many or name a class of expanded clone.

J: TRBJ2-7
length: 12
D: TRBD1
size: few
V: TRBV29-1
DNA: TGCAGCGGATCAACAGGGGGCTACGAGCAGTACTTC
CDR3: CSGSTGGYEQYF

J: TRBJ2-1
length: 15
D: TRBD2
size: -
V: TRBV30
DNA: TGTGCCTGGAGTCTCACTAGCGGGAGTGCGAATGAGCAGTTCTTC
CDR3: CAWSLTSGSANEQFF

J: TRBJ2-5
length: 11
D: -
size: -
V: TRBV20-1
DNA: TGCAGTGCTATTGTCCAAGAGACCCAGTACTTC
CDR3: CSAIVQETQYF

J: TRBJ2-1
length: 15
D: TRBD1
size: -
V: TRBV11-1
DNA: TGTGCCAGCAGCCCCCGACAGGGGGCAGTTGGTGAGCAGTTCTTC
CDR3: CASSPRQGAVGEQFF

J: TRBJ1-5
length: 13
D: -
size: few
V: TRBV19
DNA: TGTGCCAGTAGTATATCGGAAAATCAGCCCCAGCATTTT
CDR3: CASSISENQPQHF

J: TRBJ2-2
length: 17
D: TRBD2
size: -
V: TRBV4-2
DNA: TGTGCCAGCAGCCCGGGGGGACTAGCGGGTGGGTACGGGGAGCTGTTTTTT
CDR3: CASSPGGLAGGYGELFF

J: TRBJ2-7
length: 14
D: -
size: -
V: TRBV11-1
DNA: TGTGCCAGCAGCCACGGACCAGGGAGCTACGAGCAGTACTTC
CDR3: CASSHGPGSYEQYF

J: TRBJ1-2
length: 15
D: -
size: -
V: TRBV2
DNA: TGTGCCAGCAGTCCTCAAGGGGGGAGGGACTATGGCTACACCTTC
CDR3: CASSPQGGRDYGYTF

J: TRBJ1-1
length: 13
D: -
size: -
V: TRBV11-2
DNA: TGTGCCAGCAGCTTAGCCCCGAACACTGAAGCTTTCTTT
CDR3: CASSLAPNTEAFF

J: TRBJ2-1
length: 14
D: TRBD2
size: -
V: TRBV4-2
DNA: TGTGCCAGCAGCCAAAACCTAGCGGTTAATGAGCAGTTCTTC
CDR3: CASSQNLAVNEQFF

J: TRBJ2-1
length: 11
D: -
size: -
V: TRBV2
DNA: TGTGCCAGCAGTGAGAACAATGAGCAGTTCTTC
CDR3: CASSENNEQFF

J: TRBJ2-1
length: 15
D: TRBD2
size: -
V: TRBV27
DNA: TGTGCCAGCAGACGCGACGGGGAGGGCTACAATGAGCAGTTCTTC
CDR3: CASRRDGEGYNEQFF

J: TRBJ2-5
length: 13
D: -
size: -
V: TRBV27
DNA: TGTGCCAGCAGTTTATTCTGGGGGGAGACCCAGTACTTC
CDR3: CASSLFWGETQYF

J: TRBJ2-7
length: 14
D: TRBD2
size: -
V: TRBV5-8
DNA: TGTGCCAGCAGATTACTAGCGGGAGAAAACGAGCAGTACTTC
CDR3: CASRLLAGENEQYF

J: TRBJ2-1
length: 18
D: TRBD2
size: -
V: TRBV5-1
DNA: TGCGCCAGCAGCCCCTCCGGACTAGTCCTATCGCCCTACAATGAGCAGTTCTTC
CDR3: CASSPSGLVLSPYNEQFF

J: TRBJ2-5
length: 16
D: TRBD1
size: once
V: TRBV7-6
DNA: TGTGCCAGCAGCTTAGCAGGGGGCGCGGGTAGTAAGACCCAGTACTTC
CDR3: CASSLAGGAGSKTQYF

J: TRBJ2-1
length: 15
D: TRBD2
size: once
V: TRBV7-3
DNA: TGTGCCAGCAGCTTACGGACTAGCGGGATAGGTGAGCAGTTCTTC
CDR3: CASSLRTSGIGEQFF

J: TRBJ2-5
length: 17
D: TRBD1
size: few
V: TRBV5-5
DNA: TGTGCCAGCAGCCGGCGCGGGGGGACAGGGGACCAAGAGACCCAGTACTTC
CDR3: CASSRRGGTGDQETQYF

J: TRBJ2-1
length: 13
D: -
size: -
V: TRBV7-6
DNA: TGTGCCAGCAGCTTAGGGGGGACCAATGAGCAGTTCTTC
CDR3: CASSLGGTNEQFF

J: TRBJ1-1
length: 13
D: TRBD1
size: few
V: TRBV6-4
DNA: TGTGCCAGCAGCTCTGACAGGGACACTGAAGCTTTCTTT
CDR3: CASSSDRDTEAFF

J: TRBJ2-7
length: 18
D: -
size: -
V: TRBV21-1
DNA: TGTGCCAGCAGCAAAGGGGCGCCTAGCGGGAGTCTGTCCTACGAGCAGTACTTC
CDR3: CASSKGAPSGSLSYEQYF

J: TRBJ2-1
length: 16
D: TRBD2
size: -
V: TRBV2
DNA: TGTGCCAGCAGTCGGGTGGGGCTAGCGGGAAGCAATGAGCAGTTCTTC
CDR3: CASSRVGLAGSNEQFF

J: TRBJ2-1
length: 18
D: TRBD2
size: once
V: TRBV29-1
DNA: TGCAGCGTCTCCGGGACTAGCGGGCTCAATACACCCTTTTGGGAGCAGTTCTTC
CDR3: CSVSGTSGLNTPFWEQFF

J: TRBJ2-7
length: 13
D: TRBD1
size: -
V: TRBV2
DNA: TGTGCCAGCAGTGCCGGGACAGCCTACGAGCAGTACTTC
CDR3: CASSAGTAYEQYF

J: TRBJ1-2
length: 12
D: -
size: -
V: TRBV10-3
DNA: TGTGCCATCAGTGTGGGCAACTATGGCTACACCTTC
CDR3: CAISVGNYGYTF

J: TRBJ2-1
length: 14
D: TRBD2
size: -
V: TRBV29-1
DNA: TGCAGCGGGGTTCCGGGACTAGCGGGATTCGAGCAGTTCTTC
CDR3: CSGVPGLAGFEQFF

J: TRBJ2-7
length: 13
D: TRBD1
size: -
V: TRBV6-6
DNA: TGTGCCAGCAGCCGGGGACAGGGAGGCGAGCAGTACTTC
CDR3: CASSRGQGGEQYF

J: TRBJ2-7
length: 17
D: TRBD2
size: -
V: TRBV7-3
DNA: TGTGCCAGCAGCTTAGGTGAGGTAGCGGGGAATACCTACGAGCAGTACTTC
CDR3: CASSLGEVAGNTYEQYF

J: TRBJ2-7
length: 12
D: -
size: -
V: TRBV29-1
DNA: TGCAGCGTTGTGGTCAGAGTCTACGAGCAGTACTTC
CDR3: CSVVVRVYEQYF

J: TRBJ2-3
length: 15
D: -
size: -
V: TRBV5-4
DNA: TGTGCCAGCAGCCTACAAAGGGGCCGCACAGATACGCAGTATTTT
CDR3: CASSLQRGRTDTQYF

J: TRBJ2-7
length: 14
D: TRBD1
size: -
V: TRBV18
DNA: TGTGCCAGCTCACCCGGACAGGGGGCAAGCGAGCAGTACTTC
CDR3: CASSPGQGASEQYF

J: TRBJ1-2
length: 15
D: -
size: -
V: TRBV2
DNA: TGTGCCAGCAGGGCCGAATCGACAGGACTCTATGGCTACACCTTC
CDR3: CASRAESTGLYGYTF

J: TRBJ2-5
length: 13
D: TRBD2
size: -
V: TRBV2
DNA: TGTGCCAGCAGTGTACTAGCGGAAGAGACCCAGTACTTC
CDR3: CASSVLAEETQYF

J: TRBJ2-5
length: 16
D: TRBD2
size: -
V: TRBV18
DNA: TGTGCCAGCTCATCGCCGGGAGGGCATAATGCGGAGACCCAGTACTTC
CDR3: CASSSPGGHNAETQYF

J: TRBJ1-2
length: 14
D: TRBD1
size: -
V: TRBV18
DNA: TGTGCCAGCTCACCGGGGACAGGGAGGGCAGGCTACACCTTC
CDR3: CASSPGTGRAGYTF